These 20 T cell receptor beta chains originate from one sample sequenced in a study of PD-1 blockade in mismatch repair-deficient tumors. Generated by immunoSEQ multiplex PCR, the TCRdb table keeps only in-frame clones and is missing some. The table records about 23,000 clones, 75% to 85% of them present only once. Sequencing used peripheral blood, obtained 12 weeks after starting pembrolizumab. The receptors were sampled from an adult with mismatch repair-deficient cancer.

For the CDR3, the DNA is TGTGCCAGCAGATTTATGCAGGGGGAGCTGTTTTTT. Protein product: CASRFMQGELFF. V gene TRBV28 combines with J gene TRBJ2-2; D unclear. Germline V lookup: CDR1 MDHEN, CDR2 SYDVKM. There are 12 residues in the CDR3. V lost 6 bases and J lost 8, with 10 bases in between.

The chain is built from TRBV6-1 and TRBJ1-1; the D is unclear. V lost 6 bases and J lost 9, with 20 bases in between. Germline values: CDR1 MNHNS, CDR2 SASEGT. The CDR3 loop spans 14 amino acids. The CDR3 sequence: CASRTEVGDIKAFF. CDR3 bases: TGTGCCAGCAGGACGGAGGTAGGAGACATAAAAGCTTTCTTT.

The chain has TRBV5-1 and TRBJ2-5; D perhaps matches TRBD2 (5 bases). Between the trimmed V and J ends, which lost 0 bases and 4 bases, there was a span of 13 bases. The CDR3 has 15 residues. CDR1 and CDR2 (germline): SGHRS, YFSETQ. The CDR3, as DNA: TGCGCCAGCAGCTTGGCGGGAAATAGGGCAGAGACCCAGTACTTC. Translation: CASSLAGNRAETQYF.

The V and J genes are TRBV2 and TRBJ2-3; D not resolved. V was pared by 5 bases and J by 2 bases, with 8 bases between. Germline CDR1 reads SNHLY; CDR2 reads FYNNEI. The CDR3 length is 13 residues. This CDR3 reads CASSRIDTDTQYF. CDR3 nucleotide sequence: TGTGCCAGCAGTAGGATAGACACAGATACGCAGTATTTT.

This chain joins TRBV19 and TRBJ2-3; maybe TRBD2 (6 bases). This CDR3 has 14 residues. In germline, CDR1 is LNHDA, CDR2 SQIVND (reference sequence). The germline V and J ends were trimmed by 9 bases and 0 bases, with 13 bases remaining between them. CDR3 DNA: TGTGCCAGCAGGGACTCGTTAAGCACAGATACGCAGTATTTT. This codes for CASRDSLSTDTQYF.

The chain employs TRBV29-1 and TRBJ2-1; 7 positions agree with TRBD2. From germline, CDR1 is SQVTM and CDR2 ANQGSEA. CDR3 length: 13 amino acids. Trimming cost V 3 bases and J 6 bases; bases outside gene matches: 5. The CDR3 is CSVDAGVGNEQFF. CDR3 sequence (DNA): TGCAGCGTTGACGCGGGAGTGGGCAATGAGCAGTTCTTC.

V gene TRBV5-1 combines with J gene TRBJ1-2, with 10 nucleotides matching TRBD1. The CDR3 has 17 amino acids. The junction had 13 bases not matched to a gene; V was cut back by 0 bases and J by 8 bases. CDR1 and CDR2 (germline): SGHRS, YFSETQ. CDR3 in amino acids: CASSLAGGDRGRIGYTF. In DNA form, the CDR3 reads TGCGCCAGCAGCTTGGCCGGGGGAGACAGGGGGCGAATCGGCTACACCTTC.

CDR3 in DNA: TGTGCCAGCAGTGGCGGGAGGGACACCGGGGAGCTGTTTTTT. This translates into CASSGGRDTGELFF. V and J are TRBV6-1 and TRBJ2-2, with 9 bases lining up with TRBD2. Germline CDR1 reads MNHNS; CDR2 reads SASEGT. J gave up 3 bases and V 4 bases, and 0 bases lay outside the gene matches. The CDR3 spans 14 residues.

In this sample, this clone turned up once. The rearrangement links TRBV4-1 to TRBJ2-2; D unresolved. Germline V lookup: CDR1 MGHRA, CDR2 YSYEKL. Trimming left V 1 base short and J 2 bases short, with 8 bases between. This CDR3 is 15 amino acids long. The CDR3 is CASSQGNDNTGELFF. In nucleotides, the CDR3 is TGCGCCAGCAGCCAAGGTAACGACAACACCGGGGAGCTGTTTTTT.

V gene TRBV5-8 combines with J gene TRBJ2-1; the match to TRBD2 covers 12 bases. Germline lookup yields CDR1 SGHTS and CDR2 YDEGEE. This CDR3 spans 16 amino acids. Trimming cost V 2 bases and J 4 bases; bases outside gene matches: 4. Here the CDR3 reads CASSFWTSGAYNEQFF. CDR3 coding DNA: TGTGCCAGCAGCTTCTGGACTAGCGGGGCATACAATGAGCAGTTCTTC.

The chain joins TRBV7-9 to TRBJ2-2; TRBD1 matches 10 bases. The CDR3 is made up of 14 amino acids. In germline, CDR1 is SEHNR, CDR2 FQNEAQ (reference sequence). The V and J ends lost 8 bases and 6 bases, in that order; junction bases with no gene match: 6. The CDR3 protein is CASRGQGKSGELFF. The CDR3 DNA reads TGTGCCAGCCGGGGACAGGGGAAGTCCGGGGAGCTGTTTTTT.

The chain is built from TRBV29-1 and TRBJ2-1, with 8 positions matching TRBD2. Germline V gene data show CDR1 as SQVTM and CDR2 as ANQGSEA. The CDR3 loop spans 14 amino acids. The J segment lost 3 bases and the V segment lost 4 bases, leaving 5 bases of the junction unmatched. CDR3: CSVVSGIGYNEQFF. The CDR3 bases are TGCAGCGTTGTTAGCGGGATCGGCTACAATGAGCAGTTCTTC.

The rearrangement uses TRBV7-9 and TRBJ2-1; D is uncertain. This CDR3 region has 16 residues. Looked up from germline, CDR1 is SEHNR and CDR2 is FQNEAQ (reference sequence). Between the trimmed V and J ends, which lost 5 bases and 0 bases, there was a span of 14 bases. CDR3 loop: CASSPDGAGSYNEQFF. DNA for the CDR3: TGTGCCAGCAGCCCTGACGGCGCAGGCTCCTACAATGAGCAGTTCTTC.

The J gene is TRBJ2-1, the V gene TRBV28; TRBD2 agrees at 11 bases. This CDR3 spans 16 amino acids. J gave up 11 bases and V 5 bases, and 14 bases lay outside the gene matches. Germline V gene data show CDR1 as MDHEN and CDR2 as SYDVKM. CDR3 loop: CASSPRGSGRAVQQFF. The CDR3, as DNA: TGTGCCAGCAGTCCCCGAGGTAGCGGGAGGGCGGTCCAGCAGTTCTTC.

This chain uses TRBV19 with TRBJ2-3; D possibly corresponds to TRBD2 (6 bases). V was shortened by 1 base and J by 4 bases, with 12 bases between the two germline ends. CDR3 length: 15 residues. In germline, CDR1 is LNHDA, CDR2 SQIVND (reference sequence). The CDR3 here is CASSIGGGMADTQYF. Here the CDR3 DNA reads TGTGCCAGTAGTATAGGCGGCGGGATGGCAGATACGCAGTATTTT.

This CDR3 reads CASEKTVNYGYTF. The CDR3 DNA follows: TGTGCCAGCGAGAAGACCGTTAACTATGGCTACACCTTC. This rearrangement joins TRBV6-4 to TRBJ1-2, with unresolved D. V dropped 8 bases and J dropped 1 base, with 11 bases sitting between them. Germline CDR1 and CDR2: MRHNA and SNTAGT. The CDR3 is 13 residues long.

The gene calls are TRBV4-1 and TRBJ1-1; D ambiguous. The ends were cut back, 2 bases at V and 2 bases at J, with 15 bases in the middle. This CDR3 has 16 residues. Germline loops: CDR1 MGHRA, CDR2 YSYEKL. The CDR3, as DNA: TGCGCCAGCAGCCAAAGACTCCTACGGACTAACACTGAAGCTTTCTTT. Its translation: CASSQRLLRTNTEAFF.

The chain has TRBV10-3 and TRBJ2-1; 7 nucleotides line up with TRBD2. Per the germline V gene, CDR1 is ENHRY and CDR2 is SYGVKD. Losses at the gene ends were 2 bases for V and 3 bases for J; bases not matched to a gene: 10. The CDR3 runs to 17 residues. For the CDR3, the DNA is TGTGCCATCAGTGAGCGGGGCGGGAGTTCTAACTACAATGAGCAGTTCTTC. This codes for CAISERGGSSNYNEQFF.

The CDR3 region is CSVDTRDGNTEAFF. The CDR3 DNA reads as TGCAGCGTCGACACCCGGGACGGGAACACTGAAGCTTTCTTT. The chain joins TRBV29-1 to TRBJ1-1; tentative D call: TRBD1 (5 bases). Deletions cut 6 bases from V and 1 base from J, with 15 bases between. Germline V gene sequence: CDR1 SQVTM, CDR2 ANQGSEA. The CDR3 is 14 residues long.

V gene TRBV23-1 combines with J gene TRBJ2-1; D unresolved. TRBV23-1 is an ORF; its function is uncertain. The CDR3 spans 16 residues. V lost 0 bases to trimming and J lost 7 bases, with 16 bases between them. DNA of the CDR3: TGCGCCAGCAGTCAATCTGGGATCGGCGTGACAAATGAGCAGTTCTTC. Encoded protein: CASSQSGIGVTNEQFF.